This TCR beta chain was recovered during a study of shared clonotypes between healthy human individuals. An even split of each subset's genomic DNA across several immunoSEQ plates was performed. The assay was immunoSEQ multiplex PCR, and TCRdb's table has in-frame clones only and misses some. This table holds 2 million to 2.5 million clones, 80% to 95% found once. CDR1 and CDR2 (germline): SGHVS, FQNEAQ. V lost 5 bases to trimming and J lost 0 bases, with 20 bases between them. CDR3 length: 18 amino acids. This clone was seen only once. V is TRBV7-8 and J is TRBJ2-4; D not certain. Sequences were obtained from naive CD4+ T cells from PBMCs. Regarding subset: CD45RA+ positively selected. The TCR was taken from a man between 18 and 35 years old in good health. Some clones in this sample may be carry-over from other donors' samples. CDR3 sequence: CASSKRPIADLAKNIQYF. In DNA form, the CDR3 reads TGTGCCAGCAGCAAACGCCCTATAGCAGATCTAGCCAAAAACATTCAGTACTTC. Supplemented by reference TRBV7-8 and TRBJ2-4, the full variable domain reads GAGVSQSPRYKVAKRGQDVALRCDPISGHVSLFWYQQALGQGPEFLTYFQNEAQLDKSGLPSDRFFAERPEGSVSTLKIQRTQQEDSAVYLCASSKRPIADLAKNIQYFGAGTRLSVL.